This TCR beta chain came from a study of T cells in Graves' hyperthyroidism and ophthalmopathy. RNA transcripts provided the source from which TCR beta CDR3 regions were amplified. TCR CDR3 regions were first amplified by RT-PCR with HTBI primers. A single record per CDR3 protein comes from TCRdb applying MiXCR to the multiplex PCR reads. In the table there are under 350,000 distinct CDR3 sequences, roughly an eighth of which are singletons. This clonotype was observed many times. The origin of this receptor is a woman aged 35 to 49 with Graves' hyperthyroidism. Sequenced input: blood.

CDR3 region: CASSPTGTRSQPQHF. CDR3 DNA sequence: TGTGCCAGCAGCCCGACAGGGACGAGGAGTCAGCCCCAGCATTTT. The chain combines TRBV12-3 or TRBV12-4 with TRBJ1-5; TRBD1 aligns across 7 bases. The CDR3 runs 15 residues. Losses at the gene ends were 6 bases for V and 6 bases for J; bases not matched to a gene: 11.